This TCR beta chain derives from a study of response to subunit inactivated influenza vaccine. Study-wide findings and caveats: Authors suggested each seasonal flu vaccination may recruit only limited numbers of new T cells.

MiXCR, applied by TCRdb to the RT-PCR reads, yields one record per CDR3 protein. Among roughly 170,000 distinct CDR3 sequences listed, approximately 8.7% were seen once. J lost 3 bases, V lost 4 bases, and 7 bases had no gene match. The CDR3 spans 16 residues. This clonotype was detected many times. The antigen is undetermined. V gene TRBV12-3 or TRBV12-4 combines with J gene TRBJ2-3; 10 bases are a match to TRBD2. The clonotype was recovered from a man in his forties or fifties who received an inactivated influenza vaccine. Sequences were derived from non-naive T cells sorted from PBMCs, sampled on the day of vaccination. CDR3 coding DNA: TGTGCCAGCAGTTCGGCTAGCGGGGGATTGACAGATACGCAGTATTTT. Its translation: CASSSASGGLTDTQYF.